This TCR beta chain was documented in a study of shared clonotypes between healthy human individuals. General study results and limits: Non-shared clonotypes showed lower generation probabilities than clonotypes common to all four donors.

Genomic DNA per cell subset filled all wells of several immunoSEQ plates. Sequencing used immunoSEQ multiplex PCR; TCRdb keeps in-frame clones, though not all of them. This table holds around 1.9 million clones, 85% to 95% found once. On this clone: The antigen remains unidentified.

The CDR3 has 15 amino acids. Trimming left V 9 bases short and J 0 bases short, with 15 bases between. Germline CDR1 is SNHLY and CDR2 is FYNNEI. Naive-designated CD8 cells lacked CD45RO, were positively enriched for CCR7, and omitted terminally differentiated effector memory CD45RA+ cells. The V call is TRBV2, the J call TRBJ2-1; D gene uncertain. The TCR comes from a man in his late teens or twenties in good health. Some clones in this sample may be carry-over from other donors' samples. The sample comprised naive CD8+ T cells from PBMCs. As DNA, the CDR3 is TGTGCCAGTTTCCCAGGCCGACGCTCCTACAATGAGCAGTTCTTC. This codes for CASFPGRRSYNEQFF.